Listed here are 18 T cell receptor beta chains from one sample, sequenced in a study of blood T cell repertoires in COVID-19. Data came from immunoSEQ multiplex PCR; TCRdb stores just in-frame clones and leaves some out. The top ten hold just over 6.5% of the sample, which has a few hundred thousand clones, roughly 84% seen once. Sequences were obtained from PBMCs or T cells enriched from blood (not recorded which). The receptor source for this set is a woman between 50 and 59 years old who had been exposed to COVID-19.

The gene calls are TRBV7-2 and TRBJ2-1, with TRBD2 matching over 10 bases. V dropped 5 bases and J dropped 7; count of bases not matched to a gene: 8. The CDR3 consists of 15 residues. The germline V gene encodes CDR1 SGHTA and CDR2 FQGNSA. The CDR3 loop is CASSRRERGGNEQFF. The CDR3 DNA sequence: TGTGCCAGCAGCCGCCGCGAGCGGGGGGGAAATGAGCAGTTCTTC.

The DNA of the CDR3 is TGCGCCAGCAGCTTCCTTGGGGGAGCAGGGGTCCGCACTGAAGCTTTCTTT. Its protein is CASSFLGGAGVRTEAFF. V gene TRBV5-1 combines with J gene TRBJ1-1, with D tentatively TRBD1 (6 bases). Trimming shortened V by 2 bases and J by 4 bases, and 21 bases separated the two germline ends. Germline CDR1 SGHRS, CDR2 YFSETQ. This CDR3 comprises 17 residues.

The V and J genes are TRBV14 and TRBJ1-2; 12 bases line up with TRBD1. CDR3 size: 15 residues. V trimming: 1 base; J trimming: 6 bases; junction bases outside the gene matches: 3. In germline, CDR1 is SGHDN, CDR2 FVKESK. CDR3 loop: CASSQVGTGGDGYTF. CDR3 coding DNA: TGTGCCAGCAGCCAAGTAGGGACAGGGGGCGATGGCTACACCTTC. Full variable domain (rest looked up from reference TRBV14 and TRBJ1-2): EAGVTQFPSHSVIEKGQTVTLRCDPISGHDNLYWYRRVMGKEIKFLLHFVKESKQDESGMPNNRFLAERTGGTYSTLKVQPAELEDSGVYFCASSQVGTGGDGYTFGSGTRLTVV.

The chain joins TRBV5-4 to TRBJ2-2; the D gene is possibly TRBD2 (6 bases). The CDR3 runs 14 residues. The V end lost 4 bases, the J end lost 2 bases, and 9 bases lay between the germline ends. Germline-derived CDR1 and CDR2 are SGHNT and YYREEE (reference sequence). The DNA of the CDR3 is TGTGCCAGCAGCCGGGACTTAAACACCGGGGAGCTGTTTTTT. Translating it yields CASSRDLNTGELFF.

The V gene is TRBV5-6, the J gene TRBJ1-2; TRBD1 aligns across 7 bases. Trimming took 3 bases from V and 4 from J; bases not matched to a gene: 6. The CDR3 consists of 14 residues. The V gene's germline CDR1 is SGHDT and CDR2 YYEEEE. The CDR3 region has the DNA TGTGCCAGCAGCTGGGGGGACAGACTCTATGGCTACACCTTC. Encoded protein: CASSWGDRLYGYTF.

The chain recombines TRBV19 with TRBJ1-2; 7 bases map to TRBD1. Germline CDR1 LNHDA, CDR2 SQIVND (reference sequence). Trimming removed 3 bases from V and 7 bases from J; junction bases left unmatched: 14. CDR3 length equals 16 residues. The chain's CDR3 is CASSIPQNSPGGGYTF. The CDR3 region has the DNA TGTGCCAGTAGTATTCCACAAAATTCGCCAGGGGGTGGCTACACCTTC.

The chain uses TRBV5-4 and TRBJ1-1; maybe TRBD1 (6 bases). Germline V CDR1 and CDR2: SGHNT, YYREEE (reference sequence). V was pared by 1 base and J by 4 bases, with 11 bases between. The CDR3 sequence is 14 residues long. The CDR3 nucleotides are TGTGCCAGCAGCTTGAGAGGGGGAAGCACTGAAGCTTTCTTT. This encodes CASSLRGGSTEAFF.

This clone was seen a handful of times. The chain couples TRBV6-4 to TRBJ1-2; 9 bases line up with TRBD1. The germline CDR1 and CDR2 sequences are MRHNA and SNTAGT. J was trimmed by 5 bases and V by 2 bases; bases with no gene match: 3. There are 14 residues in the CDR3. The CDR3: CASSDSGTGYGYTF. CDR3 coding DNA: TGTGCCAGCAGTGACAGTGGGACAGGGTATGGCTACACCTTC.

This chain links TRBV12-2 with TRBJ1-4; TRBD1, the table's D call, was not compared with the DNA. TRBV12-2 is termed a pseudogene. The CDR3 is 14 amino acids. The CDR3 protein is CASRLTGRVEKLFF. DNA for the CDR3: TGTGCAAGTCGCTTGACAGGGAGAGTTGAAAAACTGTTTTTT.

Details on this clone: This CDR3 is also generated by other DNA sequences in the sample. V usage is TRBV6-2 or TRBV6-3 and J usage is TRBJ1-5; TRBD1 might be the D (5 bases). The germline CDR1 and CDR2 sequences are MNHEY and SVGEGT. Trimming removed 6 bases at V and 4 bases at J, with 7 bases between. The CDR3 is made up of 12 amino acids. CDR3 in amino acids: CASSTGNQPQHF. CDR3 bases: TGTGCCAGCAGCACAGGTAATCAGCCCCAGCATTTT.

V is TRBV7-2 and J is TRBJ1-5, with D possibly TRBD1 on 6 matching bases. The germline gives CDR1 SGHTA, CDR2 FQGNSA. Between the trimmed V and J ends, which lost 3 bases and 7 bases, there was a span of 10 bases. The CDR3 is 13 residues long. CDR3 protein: CASSLGTGQPQHF. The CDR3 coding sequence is TGTGCCAGCAGCTTGGGTACAGGGCAGCCCCAGCATTTT.

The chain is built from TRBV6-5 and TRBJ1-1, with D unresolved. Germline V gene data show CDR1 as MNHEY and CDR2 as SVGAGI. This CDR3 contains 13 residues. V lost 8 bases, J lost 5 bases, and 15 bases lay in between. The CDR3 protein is CASRTVTRTEAFF. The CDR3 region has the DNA TGTGCCAGCCGAACCGTAACGCGGACTGAAGCTTTCTTT.

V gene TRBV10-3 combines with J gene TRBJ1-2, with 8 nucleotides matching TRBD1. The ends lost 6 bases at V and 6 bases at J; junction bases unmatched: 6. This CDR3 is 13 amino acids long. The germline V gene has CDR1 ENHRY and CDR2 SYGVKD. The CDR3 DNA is TGTGCCATCAGGTTGACAGGGGATGATGGCTACACCTTC. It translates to CAIRLTGDDGYTF.

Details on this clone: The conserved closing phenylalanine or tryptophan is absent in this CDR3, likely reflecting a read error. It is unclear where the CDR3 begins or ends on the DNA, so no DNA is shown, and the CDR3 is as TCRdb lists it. The CDR3 reads CASSLDPDRGHNK. The chain links TRBV5-1 to TRBJ1-1; TRBD1, the table's D call, was not compared with the DNA. The CDR3 spans 13 residues, counting both ends. Germline V gives CDR1 SGHRS, CDR2 YFSETQ.

CDR3 sequence (DNA): TGTGCCAGCAGCTTAGACTCGGGGGGTCGTCTCTCTGGAAACACCATATATTTT. This sequence encodes CASSLDSGGRLSGNTIYF. V and J are TRBV7-8 and TRBJ1-3, with D perhaps TRBD1 (5 bases). There are 18 residues in the CDR3. In germline, CDR1 is SGHVS, CDR2 FQNEAQ. Trimming took off 1 base at V and 0 bases at J, with 16 bases between the two ends.

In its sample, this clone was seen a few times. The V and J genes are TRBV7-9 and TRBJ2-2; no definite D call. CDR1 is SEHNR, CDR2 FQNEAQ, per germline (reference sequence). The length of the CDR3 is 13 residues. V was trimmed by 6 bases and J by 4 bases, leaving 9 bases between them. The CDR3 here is CASSPISTGELFF. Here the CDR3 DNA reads TGTGCCAGCAGTCCCATCAGCACCGGGGAGCTGTTTTTT.

The CDR3 sequence: CASGSNRGNQPQHF. The CDR3 nucleotides read TGTGCTAGTGGTTCGAACAGGGGCAATCAGCCCCAGCATTTT. The V gene is TRBV12-5, the J gene TRBJ1-5, with D tentatively TRBD1 (6 bases). CDR1 and CDR2 from the germline V gene are LGHNT and FRNRAP. The CDR3 runs 14 residues. With 4 bases removed from V and 2 bases from J, the gap between germline ends came to 9 bases.

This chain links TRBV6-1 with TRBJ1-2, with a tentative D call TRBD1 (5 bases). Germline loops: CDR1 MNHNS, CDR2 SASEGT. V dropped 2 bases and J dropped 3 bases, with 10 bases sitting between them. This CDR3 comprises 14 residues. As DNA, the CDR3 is TGTGCCAGCAGTGAATCGGGCAGGGACTATGGCTACACCTTC. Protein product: CASSESGRDYGYTF.